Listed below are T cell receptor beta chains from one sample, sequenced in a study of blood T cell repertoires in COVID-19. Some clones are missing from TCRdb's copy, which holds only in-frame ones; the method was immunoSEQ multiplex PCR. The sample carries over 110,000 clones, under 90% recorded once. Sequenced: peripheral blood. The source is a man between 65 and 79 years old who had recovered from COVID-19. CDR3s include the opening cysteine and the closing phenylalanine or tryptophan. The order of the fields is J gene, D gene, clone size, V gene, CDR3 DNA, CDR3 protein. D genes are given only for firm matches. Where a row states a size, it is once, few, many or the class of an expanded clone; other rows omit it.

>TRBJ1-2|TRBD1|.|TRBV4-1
TGCGCCAGCAGCCAATACGGGGACAGGGGAAGTGGCTACACCTTC
CASSQYGDRGSGYTF
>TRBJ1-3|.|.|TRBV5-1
TGCGCCAGCAGCTTGGGCAGTTCCGGAAACACCATATATTTT
CASSLGSSGNTIYF
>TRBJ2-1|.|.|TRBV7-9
TGTGCCAGCAGTCAGAAGTCGCTCGGAGCGGACAATGAGCAGTTCTTC
CASSQKSLGADNEQFF
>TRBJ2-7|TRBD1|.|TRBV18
TGTGCCAGCTCACCACCAAGGGACAGGGCCCCCATAGGGGAGCAGTACTTC
CASSPPRDRAPIGEQYF
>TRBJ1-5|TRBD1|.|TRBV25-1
TGTGCCAGCAGTGGAGAGACAGGGGGGGGACTGCCCCAGCATTTT
CASSGETGGGLPQHF
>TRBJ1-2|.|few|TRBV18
TGTGCCAGCTCACCGCAGGATTCGGGAGGCTACACCTTC
CASSPQDSGGYTF
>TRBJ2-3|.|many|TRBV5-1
TGCGCCAGCAGAGGGGGATGGACAGATACGCAGTATTTT
CASRGGWTDTQYF
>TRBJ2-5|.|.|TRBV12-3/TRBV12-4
TGTGCCAGCAGGCCCGAACTGGTGGAGACCCAGTACTTC
CASRPELVETQYF
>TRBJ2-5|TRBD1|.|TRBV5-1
TGCGCCAGCAGCCGGGGACAGGGGAGTGGAAAGACCCAGTACTTC
CASSRGQGSGKTQYF
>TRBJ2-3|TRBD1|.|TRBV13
TGTGCCAGCCGGACAGGGGTGGCAGATACGCAGTATTTT
CASRTGVADTQYF
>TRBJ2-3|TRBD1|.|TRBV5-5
TGTGCCAGCAGCTTGGCCTACAGGGGGTTTTATACGCAGTATTTT
CASSLAYRGFYTQYF